This is a list of T cell receptor beta chains from one sample in a study of T cells in Graves' hyperthyroidism and ophthalmopathy. TCRdb fed the multiplex PCR reads into MiXCR, producing one record per CDR3 protein. The table includes some 440,000 distinct CDR3 sequences, roughly 14% detected once. Sequencing input: blood. These receptors came from a woman between 18 and 29 years old with Graves' hyperthyroidism. The CDR3 runs from the conserved cysteine through the conserved F or W. D genes are given only for firm matches. Not all rows give a size; the values are once, few, many and, for expanded clones, a class.

d_gene: .; len: 16; abundance: many; j_gene: TRBJ1-5; v_gene: TRBV6-1; CDR3aa: CASTYKGGARNQPQHF; CDR3nt: TGTGCCAGCACCTATAAGGGGGGCGCCCGCAATCAGCCCCAGCATTTT
d_gene: .; len: 15; abundance: .; j_gene: TRBJ1-5; v_gene: TRBV5-5; CDR3aa: CASSLWQGSNQPQHF; CDR3nt: TGTGCCAGCAGCTTGTGGCAGGGCAGCAATCAGCCCCAGCATTTT
d_gene: .; len: 16; abundance: .; j_gene: TRBJ2-5; v_gene: TRBV5-6; CDR3aa: CASSLGGNLAQETQYF; CDR3nt: TGTGCCAGCAGCTTGGGGGGAAACCTGGCCCAAGAGACCCAGTACTTC
d_gene: .; len: 16; abundance: few; j_gene: TRBJ1-2; v_gene: TRBV6-1; CDR3aa: CASSPTQIRTVYGYTF; CDR3nt: TGTGCCAGCAGTCCCACACAAATACGGACAGTCTATGGCTACACCTTC
d_gene: TRBD1; len: 16; abundance: .; j_gene: TRBJ1-5; v_gene: TRBV27; CDR3aa: CASSPARGLGSQPQHF; CDR3nt: TGTGCCAGCAGTCCCGCCAGGGGGCTGGGTAGTCAGCCCCAGCATTTT
d_gene: .; len: 16; abundance: many; j_gene: TRBJ2-1; v_gene: TRBV19; CDR3aa: CASSPNQVYLLAEQFF; CDR3nt: TGTGCCAGTAGTCCGAATCAGGTTTATCTTTTAGCTGAGCAGTTCTTC
d_gene: .; len: 13; abundance: many; j_gene: TRBJ2-5; v_gene: TRBV2; CDR3aa: CASTRTGIETQYF; CDR3nt: TGTGCCAGCACTAGGACTGGGATAGAGACCCAGTACTTC
d_gene: TRBD1; len: 14; abundance: .; j_gene: TRBJ1-2; v_gene: TRBV19; CDR3aa: CASRTGQGSYGYTF; CDR3nt: TGTGCCAGTAGGACAGGACAGGGGTCCTATGGCTACACCTTC
d_gene: .; len: 18; abundance: many; j_gene: TRBJ1-6; v_gene: TRBV12-3/TRBV12-4; CDR3aa: CASSLTFGASSYNSPLHF; CDR3nt: TGTGCCAGCAGTTTAACATTCGGGGCCAGCTCCTATAATTCACCCCTCCACTTT
d_gene: .; len: 15; abundance: many; j_gene: TRBJ2-5; v_gene: TRBV3-1; CDR3aa: CASSPIGGLQETQYF; CDR3nt: TGTGCCAGCAGCCCCATCGGCGGGCTACAAGAGACCCAGTACTTC
d_gene: .; len: 14; abundance: .; j_gene: TRBJ2-4; v_gene: TRBV27; CDR3aa: CASRAWASENIQYF; CDR3nt: TGTGCCAGCAGGGCCTGGGCTAGTGAAAACATTCAGTACTTC
d_gene: .; len: 13; abundance: few; j_gene: TRBJ2-5; v_gene: TRBV3-1; CDR3aa: CASSSDSQGTQYF; CDR3nt: TGTGCCAGCAGCTCTGATAGTCAGGGGACCCAGTACTTC
d_gene: .; len: 14; abundance: many; j_gene: TRBJ2-1; v_gene: TRBV11-3; CDR3aa: CASSLDRTDNEQFF; CDR3nt: TGTGCCAGCAGCTTAGATAGGACCGACAATGAGCAGTTCTTC
d_gene: .; len: 16; abundance: once; j_gene: TRBJ1-2; v_gene: TRBV7-9; CDR3aa: CASSLAMAASNYGYTF; CDR3nt: TGTGCCAGCAGCTTAGCGATGGCAGCCTCTAACTATGGCTACACCTTC
d_gene: TRBD1; len: 15; abundance: many; j_gene: TRBJ1-4; v_gene: TRBV5-1; CDR3aa: CASSLATGASEKLFF; CDR3nt: TGCGCCAGCAGCTTGGCGACAGGGGCGAGTGAAAAACTGTTTTTT
d_gene: TRBD1; len: 17; abundance: many; j_gene: TRBJ1-3; v_gene: TRBV6-1; CDR3aa: CASTRWNTGASGNTIYF; CDR3nt: TGTGCCAGCACCAGGTGGAATACAGGGGCATCCGGAAACACCATATATTTT
d_gene: TRBD1; len: 15; abundance: .; j_gene: TRBJ1-2; v_gene: TRBV5-1; CDR3aa: CASRPWTGAAYGYTF; CDR3nt: TGCGCCAGCAGACCCTGGACAGGGGCGGCCTATGGCTACACCTTC
d_gene: TRBD2; len: 17; abundance: many; j_gene: TRBJ2-1; v_gene: TRBV5-1; CDR3aa: CASSLGTSGVAYNEQFF; CDR3nt: TGCGCCAGCAGCTTGGGGACTAGCGGGGTGGCCTACAATGAGCAGTTCTTC
d_gene: .; len: 16; abundance: once; j_gene: TRBJ2-6; v_gene: TRBV3-1; CDR3aa: CASSLIGGAGANVLTF; CDR3nt: TGTGCCAGCAGCCTCATAGGTGGTGCTGGGGCCAACGTCCTGACTTTC
d_gene: .; len: 17; abundance: few; j_gene: TRBJ2-3; v_gene: TRBV14; CDR3aa: CASSPLLLAAPTDTQYF; CDR3nt: TGTGCCAGCAGCCCATTATTATTAGCGGCTCCCACAGATACGCAGTATTTT
d_gene: .; len: 12; abundance: few; j_gene: TRBJ1-1; v_gene: TRBV30; CDR3aa: CAWTEVNAEAFF; CDR3nt: TGTGCCTGGACAGAAGTGAACGCTGAAGCTTTCTTT
d_gene: TRBD1; len: 20; abundance: many; j_gene: TRBJ2-6; v_gene: TRBV6-1; CDR3aa: CASSLTKTGGLFSGANVLTF; CDR3nt: TGTGCCAGCAGCCTTACTAAGACAGGGGGCCTTTTCTCTGGGGCCAACGTCCTGACTTTC
d_gene: TRBD1; len: 14; abundance: few; j_gene: TRBJ2-1; v_gene: TRBV20-1; CDR3aa: CSARWTGDFNEQFF; CDR3nt: TGCAGTGCTAGATGGACAGGGGATTTCAATGAGCAGTTCTTC